A selection of T cell receptor beta chains follows, all from one sample in a study of radiotherapy plus CTLA-4 blockade in lung cancer. Data came from immunoSEQ multiplex PCR; TCRdb stores just in-frame clones and leaves some out. Found here are about 80,000 clones, about 84% of them singletons; the top ten hold approximately 0.79%. Sequencing used peripheral blood, obtained from a patient treated with radiotherapy plus ipilimumab. Receptors originate from a human donor with non-small cell lung cancer who had stable disease on radiotherapy plus ipilimumab. Each CDR3 is given with its conserved first and last residue. D genes are given only for firm matches. Size is omitted from some rows. Given values are once, few, many or a class for expanded clones.

j_call | v_call | d_call | clone_size | cdr3_aa | cdr3_nt
TRBJ1-2 | TRBV29-1 | TRBD1 | . | CSANTGVRGYTF | TGCAGCGCCAATACAGGGGTGAGAGGCTACACCTTC
TRBJ1-1 | TRBV9 | TRBD1 | once | CASSVGLLGQGATEAFF | TGTGCCAGCAGCGTAGGGTTACTTGGACAGGGGGCCACTGAAGCTTTCTTT
TRBJ2-1 | TRBV19 | TRBD1 | . | CASREDRSDYNEQFF | TGTGCCAGTAGGGAGGACAGGTCGGACTACAATGAGCAGTTCTTC
TRBJ2-7 | TRBV5-1 | . | . | CASSAGQSYEQYF | TGCGCCAGCAGCGCCGGACAGTCCTACGAGCAGTACTTC
TRBJ1-1 | TRBV5-1 | . | . | CASSGGGRGTEAFF | TGCGCCAGCAGCGGGGGTGGGAGAGGGACTGAAGCTTTCTTT
TRBJ2-7 | TRBV23-1 | . | once | CASSQSAAQQYF | TGCGCCAGCAGTCAATCGGCAGCGCAGCAGTACTTC
TRBJ2-7 | TRBV27 | . | . | CASSQLGFPDISYEQYF | TGTGCCAGCAGCCAACTGGGGTTTCCGGACATCTCCTACGAGCAGTACTTC
TRBJ1-4 | TRBV5-1 | . | . | CASRTRVTNEKLFF | TGCGCCAGCAGAACCAGGGTAACTAATGAAAAACTGTTTTTT
TRBJ1-1 | TRBV11-2 | . | . | CASSPRRTEAFF | TGTGCCAGCAGCCCCCGGAGGACTGAAGCTTTCTTT
TRBJ1-4 | TRBV2 | TRBD1 | . | CASSQGGLNEKLFF | TGTGCCAGCAGTCAAGGGGGCCTTAATGAAAAACTGTTTTTT
TRBJ1-1 | TRBV10-1 | . | . | CASSEYGSGSEAFF | TGCGCCAGCAGTGAGTATGGCTCCGGGAGTGAAGCTTTCTTT
TRBJ2-1 | TRBV7-9 | . | . | CASSLHPGARYNEQFF | TGTGCCAGCAGCTTGCATCCGGGAGCGAGGTACAATGAGCAGTTCTTC